The next 17 T cell receptor beta chains were all read from a single sample in a study of shared clonotypes between healthy human individuals. The protocol was immunoSEQ multiplex PCR, while the TCRdb copy is restricted to in-frame clones and leaves out a portion. The sample holds approximately 470,000 clones; roughly 80% are singletons and the top ten take over 9.5%. Sequencing was carried out using PBMCs. The receptors here all came from a woman aged 40 to 50 in good health. Some clones in this sample may be carry-over from other donors' samples.

This sequence joins TRBV9 and TRBJ2-7; 7 nucleotides match TRBD2. The CDR3 loop spans 14 amino acids. V lost 4 bases and J lost 2; bases outside the gene matches: 6. CDR1 is SGDLS, CDR2 YYNGEE, per germline. The CDR3 spells CASSPSGVPYEQYF. The CDR3, as DNA: TGTGCCAGCAGCCCCAGCGGGGTGCCCTACGAGCAGTACTTC.

To note about this clone: This probably arose from a read error, given a far larger clone one base away. This sequence joins TRBV18 and TRBJ2-7; 9 nucleotides align to TRBD1. V was pared by 3 bases and J by 5 bases, with 8 bases of the junction left unmatched. The germline CDR1 and CDR2 sequences are KGHSH and LQKENI. This CDR3 is built from 15 residues. CDR3 DNA sequence: TGTGCCAGCTCACCTGCGGGGACAGGGAGCCACGAGCAGTACTTC. Translated, it gives CASSPAGTGSHEQYF.

As regards this clone: A far larger clone is only one base removed, so a read error is likely. The CDR3 sequence is CASSGGPGPILYEQYF. In nucleotides, the CDR3 is TGTGCCAGCAGTGGGGGGCCTGGGCCGATCCTTTACGAGCAGTACTTC. V is TRBV2 and J is TRBJ2-7; TRBD1 is a possible D gene (6 bases). The CDR3 extends over 16 amino acids. Germline assignment: CDR1 SNHLY and CDR2 FYNNEI. V was shortened by 4 bases and J by 4 bases, with 20 bases between the two germline ends.

As regards this clone: This may be a read error: a much more frequent sequence differs by one nucleotide. The same CDR3 can be traced to other DNA sequences in this sample. The rearrangement joins TRBV25-1 to TRBJ1-1; a weak D match, TRBD1 (6 bases). CDR3 length: 15 residues. Germline values: CDR1 MGHDK, CDR2 SYGVNS. The CDR3 sequence is CASVPGGAGNTEAFF. The CDR3 nucleotides read TGTGCCAGTGTCCCTGGGGGCGCGGGGAACACTGAGGCTTTCTTT. Based on the CDR3 plus reference TRBV25-1 and TRBJ1-1, the full variable domain is EADIYQTPRYLVIGTGKKITLECSQTMGHDKMYWYQQDPGMELHLIHYSYGVNSTEKGDLSSESTVSRIRTEHFPLTLESARPSHTSQYLCASVPGGAGNTEAFFGQGTRLTVV.

The chain employs TRBV7-8 and TRBJ1-2; 8 positions match TRBD1. Germline V lookup: CDR1 SGHVS, CDR2 FQNEAQ. V lost 5 bases, J lost 4 bases, and 12 bases stayed unmatched. The CDR3 has 16 amino acids. CDR3 nucleotide sequence: TGTGCCAGCAGCACGACGACAGGGGCCACCAGCTATGGCTACACCTTC. This encodes CASSTTTGATSYGYTF.

This clone has a single count. This chain connects TRBV11-3 to TRBJ2-5; 7 bases map to TRBD1. Germline CDR1 SGHNT, CDR2 YENEEA. CDR3 length: 15 residues. V lost 5 bases to trimming and J lost 0 bases; unmatched junction nucleotides: 6. Written as DNA, the CDR3 is TGTGCCAGCAGCCCCGGGACAGAGTACCAAGAGACCCAGTACTTC. Encoded protein: CASSPGTEYQETQYF.

This chain connects TRBV29-1 to TRBJ2-2; D gene unclear. CDR1 SQVTM and CDR2 ANQGSEA come from the germline V gene. V lost 2 bases, J lost 7 bases, and 8 bases lay in between. This CDR3 region has 12 residues. The CDR3, as DNA: TGCAGCGTTGAAATTCGAGTCGGGGAGCTGTTTTTT. This codes for CSVEIRVGELFF.

V and J are TRBV19 and TRBJ1-2; possibly TRBD1 for D (5 bases). V dropped 2 bases and J dropped 0 bases, with 10 bases sitting between them. The germline V gene encodes CDR1 LNHDA and CDR2 SQIVND (reference sequence). The CDR3 contains 15 residues. The CDR3 DNA reads TGTGCCAGTAGTATACGGGACCAAGCTAACTATGGCTACACCTTC. Amino acid sequence: CASSIRDQANYGYTF.

This chain uses TRBV21-1 with TRBJ1-4. TRBV21-1 is classified as a pseudogene. The CDR3 extends over 17 amino acids. CDR3 sequence: CASSHAGGPRAFGKLFF. The CDR3 nucleotides are TGTGCCAGCAGCCACGCCGGGGGGCCAAGGGCATTTGGAAAACTGTTTTTT.

The V call is TRBV4-2, the J call TRBJ2-5; tentatively, D is TRBD2 (7 bases). CDR1 and CDR2 from the germline V gene are LGHNA and YNFKEQ. The CDR3 is 16 residues long. V lost 6 bases and J 3 bases, leaving 20 bases between the germline ends. The DNA of the CDR3 is TGTGCCAGCAGACGAGAGGGAGGGAACAGGGAAGAGACCCAGTACTTC. This translates into CASRREGGNREETQYF.

A single count supports this clone. This sequence joins TRBV2 and TRBJ1-2; the D gene is possibly TRBD1 (5 bases). Trimming removed 1 base from V and 5 bases from J, with 17 bases in between. The CDR3 contains 16 residues. Per germline, CDR1 SNHLY and CDR2 FYNNEI. The CDR3 spells CASSEGAGRGYYGYTF. In nucleotides, the CDR3 is TGTGCCAGCAGTGAAGGGGCAGGTCGGGGGTATTATGGCTACACCTTC.

This clone was detected only once. Additional DNA sequences in this sample encode the identical CDR3. The J gene is TRBJ2-3, the V gene TRBV7-3; 8 bases line up with TRBD1. This CDR3 region has 13 residues. Germline CDR1 reads SGHTA; CDR2 reads FQGTGA. The ends lost 5 bases at V and 3 bases at J; junction bases unmatched: 1. The CDR3 region has the DNA TGTGCCAGCAGCCGGACAGGGACAGATACGCAGTATTTT. Translating it yields CASSRTGTDTQYF.

This chain connects TRBV5-6 to TRBJ2-3; a weak D match, TRBD1 (5 bases). The germline V gene has CDR1 SGHDT and CDR2 YYEEEE. This CDR3 contains 14 residues. V lost 4 bases, J lost 5 bases, and 14 bases lay in between. The CDR3 DNA sequence: TGTGCCAGCAGCCCTGGGCAGGGAAGAGATACGCAGTATTTT. Encoded protein: CASSPGQGRDTQYF.

The rearrangement links TRBV19 to TRBJ2-2; no reliable D call. Germline V gene data show CDR1 as LNHDA and CDR2 as SQIVND (reference sequence). The V and J ends lost 5 bases and 1 base respectively, with 11 bases between them. The CDR3 has 15 residues. The CDR3 DNA reads TGTGCCAGTAGTTCCCTCTTGGGGAACACCGGGGAGCTGTTTTTT. It codes for CASSSLLGNTGELFF.

The chain employs TRBV5-1 and TRBJ1-4; 9 bases agree with TRBD1. The V gene end was trimmed by 0 bases and the J gene end by 8 bases; junction bases not matched to a gene: 5. Germline assignment: CDR1 SGHRS and CDR2 YFSETQ. The CDR3 runs to 15 residues. This CDR3 is CASSLVGTGMEKLFF. CDR3 sequence (DNA): TGCGCCAGCAGCTTGGTGGGGACAGGGATGGAAAAACTGTTTTTT.

The chain employs TRBV19 and TRBJ1-5; D uncertain. CDR3 length: 12 amino acids. Germline assignment: CDR1 LNHDA and CDR2 SQIVND (reference sequence). V was cut by 5 bases and J by 5 bases, with 7 bases left in between. CDR3 nucleotides: TGTGCCAGTAGTTCGCCGGATCAGCCCCAGCATTTT. Residues: CASSSPDQPQHF. The full variable domain, with the rest looked up from reference TRBV19 and TRBJ1-5, is DGGITQSPKYLFRKEGQNVTLSCEQNLNHDAMYWYRQDPGQGLRLIYYSQIVNDFQKGDIAEGYSVSREKKESFPLTVTSAQKNPTAFYLCASSSPDQPQHFGDGTRLSIL.

The chain joins TRBV6-1 to TRBJ2-1; D perhaps matches TRBD1 (6 bases). CDR1 MNHNS and CDR2 SASEGT come from the germline V gene. CDR3 length equals 11 residues. V was pared by 5 bases and J by 8 bases, with 7 bases between. This CDR3 is CASSTGYEQFF. The CDR3, as DNA: TGTGCCAGCAGTACAGGGTATGAGCAGTTCTTC.